The rows below give T cell receptor beta chains drawn from one sample of a study of blood T cells in healthy people across ages. MiXCR was run by TCRdb on the 5' RACE reads, yielding one entry per CDR3 protein. The sample lists approximately 1,000,000 distinct CDR3 sequences; under 45% were seen once. Sequences were obtained from blood. The source is a woman in her sixties in good health. Both conserved end residues are part of each CDR3. The D gene is left open where the match is weak. Not every row has a clone size; where given, it reads once, few, many or a size class.

D: TRBD1
V: TRBV5-1
J: TRBJ2-5
size: few
DNA: TGCGCCAGCAGCACCGGGACAGCCCAAGAGACCCAGTACTTC
CDR3: CASSTGTAQETQYF

D: NA
V: TRBV6-1
J: TRBJ1-1
size: few
DNA: TGTGCCAGCAGTGCGCGAGTGGGTGAAGCTTTCTTT
CDR3: CASSARVGEAFF

D: NA
V: TRBV21-1
J: TRBJ1-2
size: NA
DNA: TGTGCCAGCAGCAAAGTAGGTCGAACAGGGAGAGTCGGTGGCTACACCTTC
CDR3: CASSKVGRTGRVGGYTF

D: TRBD2
V: TRBV12-3/TRBV12-4
J: TRBJ2-7
size: few
DNA: TGTGCCAGCAGTTTTCAGTCTAGCGGGCCGTACGAGCAGTACTTC
CDR3: CASSFQSSGPYEQYF

D: TRBD2
V: TRBV7-7
J: TRBJ2-3
size: NA
DNA: TGTGCCAGCAGGCCAACTAGCGGGAGCCCTGCAGATACGCAGTATTTT
CDR3: CASRPTSGSPADTQYF

D: NA
V: TRBV30
J: TRBJ2-1
size: NA
DNA: TGTGCCTGGACCCCGGGACCCAGAAATGAGCAGTTCTTC
CDR3: CAWTPGPRNEQFF

D: NA
V: TRBV7-9
J: TRBJ2-5
size: few
DNA: TGTGCCAGCAGCGTCCACCAGGGTAAAGAGACCCAGTACTTC
CDR3: CASSVHQGKETQYF

D: NA
V: TRBV7-2
J: TRBJ2-5
size: few
DNA: TGTGCCAGCAGCCACATAGCGGAGACCCAGTACTTC
CDR3: CASSHIAETQYF

D: NA
V: TRBV9
J: TRBJ2-3
size: NA
DNA: TGTGCCAGCAGCGTGGGGCAGGCCACAGATACGCGGTATTTT
CDR3: CASSVGQATDTRYF

D: TRBD2
V: TRBV12-3/TRBV12-4
J: TRBJ2-5
size: NA
DNA: TGTGCCAGCAGTTTAGGTGCTAGCGGCAGACAAGGAGAGACCCAGTACTTC
CDR3: CASSLGASGRQGETQYF

D: NA
V: TRBV27
J: TRBJ2-1
size: NA
DNA: TGTGCCAGCAGTTTCCCGGACTATTCGTACTACAATGAGCAGTTCTTC
CDR3: CASSFPDYSYYNEQFF

D: TRBD1
V: TRBV6-6
J: TRBJ2-5
size: few
DNA: TGTGCCAGCAGAGAAACTTCAGGGACAGGCGAAGAGACCCAGTACTTC
CDR3: CASRETSGTGEETQYF

D: NA
V: TRBV15
J: TRBJ2-4
size: few
DNA: TGTGCCACCAGCGAGATCCACCCCGGTCTGGCCAAAAACATTCAGTACTTC
CDR3: CATSEIHPGLAKNIQYF

D: TRBD1
V: TRBV6-2/TRBV6-3
J: TRBJ2-1
size: few
DNA: TGTGCCAGCAGTAGAGACAGGGGGGAACAGTTCTTC
CDR3: CASSRDRGEQFF

D: TRBD1
V: TRBV12-3/TRBV12-4
J: TRBJ1-2
size: NA
DNA: TGTGCCAGCACCGATAACAGGGGGAATAACTATGGCTACACCTTC
CDR3: CASTDNRGNNYGYTF

D: TRBD2
V: TRBV5-4
J: TRBJ2-3
size: NA
DNA: TGTGCCAGCAGCTTAGGGACTAGGTCGGATACGCAGTATTTT
CDR3: CASSLGTRSDTQYF

D: NA
V: TRBV9
J: TRBJ2-5
size: NA
DNA: TGTGCCAGCAGCGTAGATTCGACTGGAAGCGAGACCCAGTACTTC
CDR3: CASSVDSTGSETQYF

D: NA
V: TRBV20-1
J: TRBJ2-7
size: few
DNA: TGCAGTGCTCCACTGCCCGGCGAGCAGTACTTC
CDR3: CSAPLPGEQYF

D: NA
V: TRBV7-8
J: TRBJ2-7
size: NA
DNA: TGTGCCAGCAGCTCGGAGGAACACCCCTACGAGCAGTACTTC
CDR3: CASSSEEHPYEQYF

D: TRBD1
V: TRBV5-1
J: TRBJ2-1
size: NA
DNA: TGCGCCAGCAGCCCCTACAGGGGGAATGAGCAGTTCTTC
CDR3: CASSPYRGNEQFF

D: NA
V: TRBV29-1
J: TRBJ2-1
size: NA
DNA: TGCAGCGTCCAAGGGGCCGGTTACAATGAGCAGTTCTTC
CDR3: CSVQGAGYNEQFF

D: NA
V: TRBV30
J: TRBJ2-1
size: few
DNA: TGTGCCTGGAGTGGAGGTACTAGCTATCGAGTAGTTGAGCAGTTCTTC
CDR3: CAWSGGTSYRVVEQFF

D: NA
V: TRBV7-9
J: TRBJ1-2
size: NA
DNA: TGTGCCAGCAGCTTGGTTCTAGCCTCATCGGAAGGCTACACCTTC
CDR3: CASSLVLASSEGYTF

D: TRBD1
V: TRBV6-5
J: TRBJ2-7
size: few
DNA: TGTGCCAGCAGTACCCGGGACAGGGGTCGCGAGCAGTACTTC
CDR3: CASSTRDRGREQYF

D: NA
V: TRBV6-5
J: TRBJ2-3
size: few
DNA: TGTGCCAGCAGTCCGGACAAAGCCACAGATACGCAGTATTTT
CDR3: CASSPDKATDTQYF

D: NA
V: TRBV10-3
J: TRBJ2-1
size: few
DNA: TGTGCCACCAAGGACTCCTACAATGAGCAGTTCTTC
CDR3: CATKDSYNEQFF

D: NA
V: TRBV7-9
J: TRBJ2-1
size: few
DNA: TGTGCCAGCAGCCCCCACTTAGGGATGGATGAGCAGTTCTTC
CDR3: CASSPHLGMDEQFF

D: NA
V: TRBV12-3/TRBV12-4
J: TRBJ2-7
size: NA
DNA: TGTGCCAGCAGCTATAAGGCCCCGCCCTACGAGCAGTACTTC
CDR3: CASSYKAPPYEQYF

D: TRBD1
V: TRBV20-1
J: TRBJ2-7
size: NA
DNA: TGCAGTGCTAGAGATCTGCCGACAGGGAACTCCTACGAGCAGTACTTC
CDR3: CSARDLPTGNSYEQYF